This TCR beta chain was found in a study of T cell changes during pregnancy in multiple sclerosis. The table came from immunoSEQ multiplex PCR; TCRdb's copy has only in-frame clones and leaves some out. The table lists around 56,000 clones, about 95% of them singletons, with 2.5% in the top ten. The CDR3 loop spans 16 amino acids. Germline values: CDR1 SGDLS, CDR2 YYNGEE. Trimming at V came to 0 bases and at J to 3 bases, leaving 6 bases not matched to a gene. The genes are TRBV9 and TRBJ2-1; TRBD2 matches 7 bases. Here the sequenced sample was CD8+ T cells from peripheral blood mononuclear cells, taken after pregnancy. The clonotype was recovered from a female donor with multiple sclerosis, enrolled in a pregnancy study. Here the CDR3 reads CASSVGLAEGYNEQFF. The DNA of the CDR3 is TGTGCCAGCAGCGTAGGGCTAGCGGAGGGCTACAATGAGCAGTTCTTC.